This T cell receptor beta chain is drawn from a study of control samples from healthy donors and cancer patients. Some clones are missing from TCRdb's copy, which holds only in-frame ones; the method was immunoSEQ multiplex PCR. Among more than 80,000 clones listed, 93% were seen once. CDR3 length: 14 amino acids. Trimming shortened V by 0 bases and J by 1 base, and 7 bases separated the two germline ends. The germline gives CDR1 SGHRS, CDR2 YFSETQ. The gene calls are TRBV5-1 and TRBJ1-2, with D unclear. The sequence came from a man between 18 and 35 years old in good health. The sample comprised blood. The CDR3 sequence: CASSLDGLNYGYTF. The CDR3 DNA follows: TGCGCCAGCAGCTTGGACGGACTTAACTATGGCTACACCTTC.